The clone carrying this TCR beta chain was observed many times. Unique molecular identifiers were affixed to discrete cDNA molecules within the library. TCRdb reprocessed the RACE reads with MiXCR, giving one entry per CDR3 protein. The repertoire holds over 45,000 distinct CDR3 sequences, with 3.5% to 4.5% as singletons. These data come from a study of human T cells and chemical hapten exposure. Study overall: Small pooled library volume differences chiefly drove per-sample TCR yield variation.

CDR1 and CDR2 (germline): MNHEY, SMNVEV (reference sequence). Trimming pared 8 bases from V and 3 bases from J, leaving 20 bases between. This CDR3 contains 16 residues. Time point given: healthy volunteer bleed at 2 weeks. Total RNA came from unfractionated whole blood. The V gene is TRBV27, the J gene TRBJ1-5, with D tentatively TRBD1 (6 bases). This TCR came from a female donor in good health. Some clones in this sample may be carry-over from other donors' samples. Sequencing used whole blood. CDR3: CASGFVAGAINQPQHF. The CDR3, as DNA: TGTGCCAGCGGGTTCGTGGCGGGGGCTATCAATCAGCCCCAGCATTTT.